These 12 T cell receptor beta chains were all obtained from the same sample, sequenced in a study of radiation and T cells in renal cell carcinoma. Assay: immunoSEQ multiplex PCR; the TCRdb copy retains only in-frame clones and omits some. The sample consists of around 94,000 clones, around four fifths of them appearing once. As for time point: blood 4 weeks post-SBRT, at nephrectomy. Treatment given: 15 Gy SBRT to primary tumor, nephrectomy 4 weeks later. The source was blood, collected from a patient whose treatment included radiotherapy and nephrectomy. The receptors here all came from a man aged 50-60 years with renal cell carcinoma.

The chain is built from TRBV18 and TRBJ2-7; perhaps TRBD2 as D (5 bases). The CDR3 has 13 residues. Trimming took off 6 bases at V and 6 bases at J, with 15 bases between the two ends. Germline CDR1 is KGHSH and CDR2 is LQKENI. As DNA, the CDR3 is TGTGCCAGCTCTCAAAGGCGGGCTCCCGAGCAGTACTTC. It yields the protein CASSQRRAPEQYF.

The chain recombines TRBV2 with TRBJ1-2; 9 bases are shared with TRBD1. Looked up from germline, CDR1 is SNHLY and CDR2 is FYNNEI. CDR3 size: 13 residues. Trimming at V came to 4 bases and at J to 8 bases, leaving 5 bases not matched to a gene. This chain's CDR3 is CASSVQGAGGYTF. CDR3 DNA: TGTGCCAGCAGTGTACAGGGGGCGGGAGGCTACACCTTC.

This chain uses TRBV7-9 with TRBJ2-2, with 8 bases that match TRBD1. Germline V CDR1 and CDR2: SEHNR, FQNEAQ (reference sequence). Trimming cost V 6 bases and J 5 bases; bases outside gene matches: 5. The CDR3 is 14 residues long. In nucleotides, the CDR3 is TGTGCCAGCAGAGGGACAGGTCCTACCGGGGAGCTGTTTTTT. Translated: CASRGTGPTGELFF.

The chain employs TRBV7-9 and TRBJ2-3, with D uncertain. Germline V lookup: CDR1 SEHNR, CDR2 FQNEAQ (reference sequence). V was pared by 1 base and J by 11 bases, with 10 bases between. The CDR3 is made up of 12 amino acids. CDR3 nucleotides: TGTGCCAGCAGCTTAGGGCTAGAAATGCAGTATTTT. The encoded protein is CASSLGLEMQYF.

The sample holds one count of this clone. J is TRBJ1-2 and V is TRBV18, with a tentative D call TRBD1 (6 bases). The CDR3 runs to 15 residues. The germline V gene has CDR1 KGHSH and CDR2 LQKENI. V was trimmed by 2 bases and J by 2 bases, leaving 12 bases between them. DNA of the CDR3: TGTGCCAGCTCACCAACAGGGCGGGAGAACTATGGCTACACCTTC. Translated: CASSPTGRENYGYTF.

The chain uses TRBV4-3 and TRBJ2-3; TRBD1 aligns across 9 bases. The CDR3 has 17 residues. Trimming cost V 3 bases and J 4 bases; bases outside gene matches: 11. Germline CDR1 and CDR2: LGHNA and YSLEER. The DNA of the CDR3 is TGCGCCAGCAGCCAGACGCCCGGACAGGGGAGTGCAGATACGCAGTATTTT. It is translated as CASSQTPGQGSADTQYF.

The chain links TRBV10-1 to TRBJ2-2; D remains unclear. This CDR3 comprises 13 residues. Deletions cut 4 bases from V and 7 bases from J, with 10 bases between. Germline CDR1 and CDR2: WNHNN and SYGVQD (reference sequence). CDR3 region: CASSAEPVGELFF. The CDR3 DNA sequence: TGCGCCAGCAGTGCCGAGCCGGTCGGGGAGCTGTTTTTT.

The J gene is TRBJ2-3, the V gene TRBV27, with D possibly TRBD2 on 5 matching bases. The germline V gene has CDR1 MNHEY and CDR2 SMNVEV (reference sequence). Trimming stripped 2 bases from V and 7 bases from J, with 13 bases between. CDR3 length equals 14 residues. The CDR3 region is CASSLLASGHTQYF. CDR3 in DNA: TGTGCCAGCAGTTTACTGGCCAGCGGTCATACGCAGTATTTT.

Here the CDR3 DNA reads TGTGCCAGCAGCCCTAGGACTAGCGGGGGTGGTGAGACCCAGTACTTC. Protein product: CASSPRTSGGGETQYF. The rearrangement joins TRBV7-2 to TRBJ2-5, with 13 bases identical to TRBD2. This CDR3 contains 16 residues. Germline V gene sequence: CDR1 SGHTA, CDR2 FQGNSA. V dropped 5 bases and J dropped 5; count of bases not matched to a gene: 8.

This CDR3 reads CASSGTEEQYF. In DNA form, the CDR3 reads TGTGCCAGCAGTGGGACTGAAGAGCAGTACTTC. This chain links TRBV2 with TRBJ2-7; D is perhaps TRBD2 (5 bases). V was trimmed by 4 bases and J by 7 bases, leaving 8 bases between them. Per the germline V gene, CDR1 is SNHLY and CDR2 is FYNNEI. The CDR3 spans 11 residues.

This clone has only one observation. This chain uses TRBV28 with TRBJ2-7, with D perhaps TRBD2 (7 bases). Trimming pared 5 bases from V and 2 bases from J, leaving 16 bases between. The CDR3 extends over 15 amino acids. CDR1 is MDHEN, CDR2 SYDVKM, per germline. The CDR3 region is CASSPPGGQAYEQYF. In nucleotides, the CDR3 is TGTGCCAGCAGTCCACCGGGGGGCCAAGCCTACGAGCAGTACTTC.

The chain links TRBV7-8 to TRBJ2-7; a possible D gene is TRBD1 (6 bases). Germline loops: CDR1 SGHVS, CDR2 FQNEAQ. V lost 5 bases to trimming and J lost 4 bases, with 15 bases between them. This CDR3 region has 14 residues. CDR3 in amino acids: CASSARTAVYEQYF. The CDR3 DNA is TGTGCCAGCAGCGCTAGGACAGCCGTATACGAGCAGTACTTC.